The 31 T cell receptor beta chains reported below all come from one sample, sequenced in a study of shared clonotypes between healthy human individuals. This table comes from immunoSEQ multiplex PCR, and its TCRdb copy is limited to in-frame clones, with some not included. The sample carries about 1 million clones, about 80% recorded once. Material: memory CD4+ T cells sorted from blood. Subset noted: CD45RA-negative fraction. The receptors originated from a man aged 18 to 29 in good health.

Notes on this clone: This probably arose from a read error, given a far larger clone one base away. The rearrangement uses TRBV29-1 and TRBJ2-1; D is unresolved. This CDR3 is 13 amino acids long. Germline values: CDR1 SQVTM, CDR2 ANQGSEA. In DNA form, the CDR3 reads TGCAGCGTTGAGGGTAGCTCCTGCAATGAGCAGTTCTTC. Translated, it gives CSVEGSSCNEQFF.

The chain links TRBV7-9 to TRBJ1-2; TRBD1 is a possible D gene (6 bases). The CDR3 is 16 amino acids. Germline V gene sequence: CDR1 SEHNR, CDR2 FQNEAQ (reference sequence). The V gene lost 2 bases and the J gene lost 7 bases, with 20 bases spanning the gap. CDR3 coding DNA: TGTGCCAGCAGCTTAAAAGCGGCGGGGGCCGTGGGTGGCTACACCTTC. This codes for CASSLKAAGAVGGYTF.

The chain has TRBV7-2 and TRBJ2-3, with D hard to call. The CDR3 contains 15 residues. V shed 5 bases and J shed 2 bases, with 14 bases lying between them. Germline-derived CDR1 and CDR2 are SGHTA and FQGNSA. Written as DNA, the CDR3 is TGTGCCAGCAGCCGAGCACCCGGAAACACAGATACGCAGTATTTT. This codes for CASSRAPGNTDTQYF.

The chain employs TRBV11-2 and TRBJ1-1; TRBD1 is a possible D gene (6 bases). The CDR3 has 19 amino acids. Germline V gene sequence: CDR1 SGHAT, CDR2 FQNNGV. Trimming left V 0 bases short and J 0 bases short, with 20 bases between. Here the CDR3 DNA reads TGTGCCAGCAGCTTAGATGAGGGGGGGCTCTTCCTCCTGAACACTGAAGCTTTCTTT. Translating gives CASSLDEGGLFLLNTEAFF.

This chain uses TRBV29-1 with TRBJ2-5; D is unresolved. CDR3 length equals 11 residues. V was pared by 5 bases and J by 3 bases, with 7 bases between. Germline CDR1 and CDR2: SQVTM and ANQGSEA. The CDR3, as DNA: TGCAGCGTTTCGATTAAAGAGACCCAGTACTTC. Translating gives CSVSIKETQYF. Filled out from reference TRBV29-1 and TRBJ2-5, the complete variable domain reads SAVISQKPSRDICQRGTSLTIQCQVDSQVTMMFWYRQQPGQSLTLIATANQGSEATYESGFVIDKFPISRPNLTFSTLTVSNMSPEDSSIYLCSVSIKETQYFGPGTRLLVL.

This chain connects TRBV11-3 to TRBJ2-3, with 14 bases matching TRBD2. After removal of 6 bases from V and 5 bases from J, the junction contained 7 bases not matched to a gene. Germline-derived CDR1 and CDR2 are SGHNT and YENEEA. The CDR3 is 16 residues long. Here the CDR3 DNA reads TGTGCCAGCAGTCCCGGACTAGCGGGAGGAGAAGATACGCAGTATTTT. This codes for CASSPGLAGGEDTQYF.

With respect to this clone: Other DNA sequences in this specimen translate into the identical CDR3. V and J are TRBV7-2 and TRBJ2-1, with 9 nucleotides matching TRBD2. V was clipped by 1 base and J by 2 bases; unmatched bases: 0. The V gene's germline CDR1 is SGHTA and CDR2 FQGNSA. The CDR3 extends over 15 amino acids. The CDR3 here is CASSLGGRAYNEQFF. The CDR3 nucleotides are TGTGCCAGCAGCTTAGGCGGGAGGGCCTACAATGAGCAGTTCTTC.

In its sample, this clone was seen a few times. The chain is built from TRBV5-1 and TRBJ2-5; D perhaps matches TRBD1 (5 bases). The CDR3 runs 13 residues. Germline CDR1 and CDR2: SGHRS and YFSETQ. V shed 3 bases and J shed 2 bases, with 8 bases lying between them. This CDR3 is CASSSQVQETQYF. CDR3 nucleotide sequence: TGCGCCAGCAGCTCACAGGTTCAAGAGACCCAGTACTTC.

The chain is built from TRBV6-6 and TRBJ1-4; 9 nucleotides match TRBD1. The germline CDR1 and CDR2 sequences are MNHNY and SVGAGI (reference sequence). Germline trimming cut 6 bases from V and 8 bases from J; bases unmatched to any gene: 7. CDR3 size: 14 residues. The DNA of the CDR3 is TGTGCCAGCAGACCACAGGGGGCGAGAGAAAAACTGTTTTTT. Protein sequence: CASRPQGAREKLFF.

CDR3 bases: TGTGCCTGGAGTTCCGGGAGAACTTCGAATAGCAATCAGCCCCAGCATTTT. This translates into CAWSSGRTSNSNQPQHF. The chain links TRBV30 to TRBJ1-5; D gene unclear. Trimming removed 2 bases at V and 0 bases at J, with 17 bases between. Germline CDR1 reads GTSNPN; CDR2 reads SVGIG (reference sequence). This CDR3 has 17 amino acids.

The V gene is TRBV30, the J gene TRBJ1-1; D gene uncertain. The CDR3 sequence is 12 residues long. CDR1 is GTSNPN and CDR2 is SVGIG in the germline V gene (reference sequence). Trimming took off 4 bases at V and 5 bases at J, with 11 bases between the two ends. CDR3 sequence (DNA): TGTGCCTGGACCCGGGTTGGGACTGAAGCTTTCTTT. Residues: CAWTRVGTEAFF.

This clone has more than one count but fewer than ten. This may be a read error: a much more frequent sequence differs by one nucleotide. CDR3: CASSLGGGGASDTQYF. The CDR3 DNA reads TGTGCCAGCAGCTTGGGCGGCGGGGGGGCATCGGATACGCAGTATTTT. The chain couples TRBV5-6 to TRBJ2-3; 9 bases line up with TRBD2. The junction had 8 bases not matched to a gene; V was cut back by 0 bases and J by 6 bases. CDR1 SGHDT and CDR2 YYEEEE come from the germline V gene. This CDR3 has 16 amino acids.

The chain has TRBV5-1 and TRBJ2-1, with 7 bases fitting TRBD2. The CDR3 extends over 11 amino acids. Germline CDR1 is SGHRS and CDR2 is YFSETQ. Trimming at V came to 7 bases and at J to 7 bases, leaving 2 bases not matched to a gene. The DNA of the CDR3 is TGCGCCAGCGGACTAGGAAATGAGCAGTTCTTC. The encoded protein is CASGLGNEQFF.

In nucleotides, the CDR3 is TGTGCCATCAGCAGGAACACTGAAGCTTTCTTT. Residues: CAISRNTEAFF. The rearrangement uses TRBV6-5 and TRBJ1-1; no reliable D call. V was trimmed by 10 bases and J by 1 base, leaving 7 bases between them. The length of the CDR3 is 11 residues. In germline, CDR1 is MNHEY, CDR2 SVGAGI.

The chain links TRBV30 to TRBJ1-5; no firm D call. Trimming left V 3 bases short and J 1 base short, with 13 bases between. There are 15 residues in the CDR3. From germline, CDR1 is GTSNPN and CDR2 SVGIG (reference sequence). DNA of the CDR3: TGTGCCTGGAGGCCGGGGTCTTGGAGCAATCAGCCCCAGCATTTT. This encodes CAWRPGSWSNQPQHF.

The chain combines TRBV19 with TRBJ1-2; D remains unclear. The CDR3 extends over 14 amino acids. With 2 bases removed from V and 4 bases from J, the gap between germline ends came to 11 bases. The germline V gene has CDR1 LNHDA and CDR2 SQIVND (reference sequence). The CDR3 sequence is CASSILGESYGYTF. The DNA for the CDR3 is TGTGCCAGTAGTATACTCGGCGAGAGCTATGGCTACACCTTC. Drawing the rest from reference TRBV19 and TRBJ1-2, the complete variable domain is DGGITQSPKYLFRKEGQNVTLSCEQNLNHDAMYWYRQDPGQGLRLIYYSQIVNDFQKGDIAEGYSVSREKKESFPLTVTSAQKNPTAFYLCASSILGESYGYTFGSGTRLTVV.

The rearrangement links TRBV30 to TRBJ1-6; D is unresolved. V lost 4 bases to trimming and J lost 5 bases, with 9 bases between them. This CDR3 spans 13 amino acids. Germline V gene data show CDR1 as GTSNPN and CDR2 as SVGIG (reference sequence). In DNA, the CDR3 is TGTGCCTGGACGACGGGGAATAATTCACCCCTCCACTTT. Translating gives CAWTTGNNSPLHF.

This chain connects TRBV7-2 to TRBJ2-2, with 9 bases identical to TRBD2. This CDR3 has 17 residues. The germline gives CDR1 SGHTA, CDR2 FQGNSA. V shed 3 bases, J shed 1 base, and the junction held 6 bases outside the gene matches. The CDR3 is CASSLHPSGKNTGELFF. In DNA, the CDR3 is TGTGCCAGCAGCTTGCATCCTAGCGGGAAGAACACCGGGGAGCTGTTTTTT.

CDR3 sequence: CASIDRSSYEQYF. The CDR3 DNA reads TGCGCCAGCATCGACCGGAGCTCCTACGAGCAGTACTTC. V and J are TRBV23-1 and TRBJ2-7; D gene uncertain. TRBV23-1 is labeled an ORF, and its function is uncertain. The CDR3 contains 13 residues. Between the trimmed V and J ends, which lost 7 bases and 0 bases, there was a span of 10 bases.

This clone was counted a single time. The chain carries TRBV5-5 and TRBJ2-7; D possibly corresponds to TRBD1 (5 bases). The V end lost 4 bases, the J end lost 1 base, and 21 bases lay between the germline ends. Germline CDR1 and CDR2: SGHKS and YYEKEE (reference sequence). The length of the CDR3 is 17 residues. The CDR3 here is CASSLSQALGVSYEQYF. The DNA of the CDR3 is TGTGCCAGCAGCCTTAGCCAGGCCCTAGGGGTTTCCTACGAGCAGTACTTC. Drawing the rest from reference TRBV5-5 and TRBJ2-7, the complete variable domain is DAGVTQSPTHLIKTRGQQVTLRCSPISGHKSVSWYQQVLGQGPQFIFQYYEKEERGRGNFPDRFSARQFPNYSSELNVNALLLGDSALYLCASSLSQALGVSYEQYFGPGTRLTVT.

The chain couples TRBV9 to TRBJ2-3; maybe TRBD2 (6 bases). V lost 7 bases to trimming and J lost 2 bases, with 20 bases between them. The V gene's germline CDR1 is SGDLS and CDR2 YYNGEE. The CDR3 spans 16 residues. The CDR3 nucleotides are TGTGCCAGCGGCAGTGGGAGGACGAGTTCCACAGATACGCAGTATTTT. It specifies CASGSGRTSSTDTQYF.

This clone has more than one count but fewer than ten. V and J are TRBV2 and TRBJ2-2, with unresolved D. This CDR3 has 15 residues. The germline gives CDR1 SNHLY, CDR2 FYNNEI. Trimming pared 4 bases from V and 2 bases from J, leaving 11 bases between. CDR3: CASSVPRINTGELFF. The CDR3 region has the DNA TGTGCCAGCAGTGTCCCCCGGATAAACACCGGGGAGCTGTTTTTT.

The chain uses TRBV2 and TRBJ2-1, with 16 bases identical to TRBD2. CDR3 size: 15 residues. With 0 bases clipped from V and 13 bases from J, the junction kept 3 bases outside the gene matches. Germline V gene data show CDR1 as SNHLY and CDR2 as FYNNEI. Written as DNA, the CDR3 is TGTGCCAGCAGTGAAGCGGGACTAGCGGGAGGGCCCCAGTTCTTC. Protein sequence: CASSEAGLAGGPQFF.

This clone was detected only once. The chain couples TRBV11-2 to TRBJ2-2, with D maybe TRBD2 (7 bases). The CDR3 consists of 15 residues. Germline V CDR1 and CDR2: SGHAT, FQNNGV. Trimming pared 5 bases from V and 4 bases from J, leaving 14 bases between. DNA for the CDR3: TGTGCCAGCAGCCCCAGGGGAGGGGCCACCGGGGAGCTGTTTTTT. This encodes CASSPRGGATGELFF.

This clone turned up a few times. Other DNA sequences in this sample translate to the same CDR3. The chain recombines TRBV28 with TRBJ1-4; D might be TRBD1 (6 bases). Per germline, CDR1 MDHEN and CDR2 SYDVKM. This CDR3 has 14 amino acids. Trimming stripped 2 bases from V and 4 bases from J, with 8 bases between. The CDR3 is CASSLGQINEKLFF. Here the CDR3 DNA reads TGTGCCAGCAGTTTAGGACAGATTAATGAAAAACTGTTTTTT.

The V and J genes are TRBV12-5 and TRBJ2-1; D ambiguous. Per germline, CDR1 LGHNT and CDR2 FRNRAP. The CDR3 consists of 15 residues. The V gene lost 0 bases and the J gene lost 9 bases, with 15 bases spanning the gap. CDR3 region: CASGLVLRGGREQFF. In DNA form, the CDR3 reads TGTGCTAGTGGTTTGGTACTACGTGGTGGGCGTGAGCAGTTCTTC.

The chain uses TRBV6-5 and TRBJ1-2; D not resolved. Per the germline V gene, CDR1 is MNHEY and CDR2 is SVGAGI. The CDR3 is 13 residues long. The V end lost 8 bases, the J end lost 5 bases, and 15 bases lay between the germline ends. CDR3 DNA: TGTGCCAGCGGCCCGAGACAAGAATATGGCTACACCTTC. Protein: CASGPRQEYGYTF.

The chain employs TRBV4-1 and TRBJ1-3; 11 nucleotides align to TRBD1. In germline, CDR1 is MGHRA, CDR2 YSYEKL. The CDR3 extends over 15 amino acids. After removal of 4 bases from V and 6 bases from J, the junction contained 5 bases not matched to a gene. The CDR3 is CASSPGQGVENTIYF. In DNA, the CDR3 is TGCGCCAGCAGCCCGGGACAGGGGGTAGAAAACACCATATATTTT.

The chain recombines TRBV5-4 with TRBJ2-2, with 8 bases identical to TRBD1. Germline assignment: CDR1 SGHNT and CDR2 YYREEE (reference sequence). V lost 0 bases, J lost 3 bases, and 4 bases stayed unmatched. The CDR3 extends over 16 amino acids. CDR3 protein: CASSLEQGGYTGELFF. In DNA, the CDR3 is TGTGCCAGCAGCTTGGAACAGGGGGGTTACACCGGGGAGCTGTTTTTT. The complete variable domain, with remaining parts taken from reference TRBV5-4 and TRBJ2-2, reads ETGVTQSPTHLIKTRGQQVTLRCSSQSGHNTVSWYQQALGQGPQFIFQYYREEENGRGNFPPRFSGLQFPNYSSELNVNALELDDSALYLCASSLEQGGYTGELFFGEGSRLTVL.

The J gene is TRBJ1-2, the V gene TRBV18; no definite D call. The CDR3 is made up of 15 amino acids. Germline V CDR1 and CDR2: KGHSH, LQKENI. V lost 3 bases and J 5 bases, leaving 16 bases between the germline ends. The CDR3 reads CASSPPRTEYYGYTF. In DNA, the CDR3 is TGTGCCAGCTCACCCCCTCGGACGGAATATTATGGCTACACCTTC.

The chain has TRBV25-1 and TRBJ1-6, with 7 nucleotides matching TRBD1. V lost 8 bases, J lost 0 bases, and 7 bases stayed unmatched. Per the germline V gene, CDR1 is MGHDK and CDR2 is SYGVNS. The CDR3 runs 16 residues. CDR3 in amino acids: CASARTGSSYNSPLHF. The CDR3 nucleotides are TGTGCCAGCGCCAGGACAGGTAGCTCCTATAATTCACCCCTCCACTTT.